This T cell receptor beta chain appears in the sequencing data of a study of radiation and T cells in renal cell carcinoma. On the study more broadly: Nephrectomy followed 15 Gy stereotactic body radiation by 4 weeks. General study results and limits: In blood, top tumor clones expanded by 2 weeks, shrinking by 4. Baseline intratumoral clonotype presence is unknown without pretreatment biopsies.

Remarks on this clone: No antigen is known for it.

The germline V gene has CDR1 SGDLS and CDR2 YYNGEE. Trimming took off 6 bases at V and 4 bases at J, with 19 bases between the two ends. CDR3 length: 16 amino acids. The time point here: baseline pretreatment blood. Treatment reported: 15 Gy SBRT to primary tumor, nephrectomy 4 weeks later. The patient's renal cell carcinoma had clear cell pathology. Only in-frame clones appear in the TCRdb table, and some are missing; sequencing was by immunoSEQ multiplex PCR. The table has around 94,000 clones, 86% seen once. The chain uses TRBV9 and TRBJ2-2; tentatively, D is TRBD2 (7 bases). The sequence was obtained from a man aged 45-65 years with renal cell carcinoma. The source material was blood, sampled from a patient whose treatment included radiotherapy and nephrectomy. The CDR3 nucleotides are TGTGCCAGCACCCCTTGGGGGGGGCATGGCACCGGGGAGCTGTTTTTT. Its translation is CASTPWGGHGTGELFF.